The 16 T cell receptor beta chains presented below share a single source sample, sequenced in a study of cytomegalovirus exposure and HLA in healthy donors. The PCR employed 60 Vbeta primers together with 13 Jbeta primers. Measured with immunoSEQ multiplex PCR; TCRdb has only the in-frame clones, and not every one. Among about 150,000 clones listed, 77% were seen once. Sequencing was performed on PBMCs. The source of these receptors is a male donor in good health and CMV-seronegative.

This sequence joins TRBV9 and TRBJ2-5, with 7 bases that match TRBD1. Trimming cost V 0 bases and J 5 bases; bases outside gene matches: 4. The CDR3 is 14 amino acids. The V gene's germline CDR1 is SGDLS and CDR2 YYNGEE. The CDR3 DNA reads TGTGCCAGCAGCGTAGGACAGGGTGGGGAGACCCAGTACTTC. Translating gives CASSVGQGGETQYF.

This clone was observed a single time. The V call is TRBV21-1, the J call TRBJ2-1; the table calls TRBD2, which could not be checked here. TRBV21-1 is an annotated pseudogene. This CDR3 has 16 amino acids. DNA for the CDR3: TGTGCCAGCAGCAACCCAGGGACTAGCGGAGAAGATGAGCAGTTCTTC. It encodes CASSNPGTSGEDEQFF.

The rearrangement uses TRBV2 and TRBJ2-3; D might be TRBD1 (6 bases). Germline assignment: CDR1 SNHLY and CDR2 FYNNEI. This CDR3 comprises 14 residues. V was pared by 6 bases and J by 6 bases, with 16 bases between. CDR3 residues: CASSLPTGLDTQYF. The CDR3 region has the DNA TGTGCCAGCAGCCTCCCTACAGGGCTCGATACGCAGTATTTT.

This sequence joins TRBV19 and TRBJ2-7; TRBD2 agrees at 8 bases. Germline CDR1 LNHDA, CDR2 SQIVND (reference sequence). This CDR3 has 15 residues. The V segment lost 5 bases and the J segment 2 bases; nucleotides outside the gene matches: 8. The CDR3 nucleotides are TGTGCCAGTAGTTTCGGGGGGGGTAACCCCTACGAGCAGTACTTC. Translating it yields CASSFGGGNPYEQYF.

This sequence joins TRBV5-1 and TRBJ2-5; a weak D match, TRBD1 (6 bases). CDR1 and CDR2 (germline): SGHRS, YFSETQ. This CDR3 comprises 15 residues. V was trimmed by 4 bases and J by 0 bases, leaving 13 bases between them. DNA of the CDR3: TGCGCCAGCAGCCCTTTCCGGACAGACCAAGAGACCCAGTACTTC. Translating it yields CASSPFRTDQETQYF.

The V and J genes are TRBV6-1 and TRBJ2-5; 7 bases fit TRBD2. The trim removed 2 bases at V and 5 bases at J, leaving 5 bases unmatched. CDR3 length: 14 amino acids. Per the germline V gene, CDR1 is MNHNS and CDR2 is SASEGT. CDR3 region: CASSEWGGKETQYF. The CDR3 DNA reads TGTGCCAGCAGTGAATGGGGGGGGAAGGAGACCCAGTACTTC.

This clone has just one count. The chain carries TRBV7-2 and TRBJ2-1, with D unresolved. The CDR3 extends over 15 amino acids. The germline V and J ends were trimmed by 0 bases and 0 bases, with 6 bases remaining between them. CDR1 is SGHTA and CDR2 is FQGNSA in the germline V gene. In DNA, the CDR3 is TGTGCCAGCAGCTTAGCGGCTAGCTCCTACAATGAGCAGTTCTTC. Translation: CASSLAASSYNEQFF.

The CDR3 region has the DNA TGCGCCAGCAGCCAAGGGGTAGCGGGGGACCTTTACAATGAGCAGTTCTTC. This codes for CASSQGVAGDLYNEQFF. The chain has TRBV4-1 and TRBJ2-1; the match to TRBD2 covers 9 bases. With 1 base clipped from V and 4 bases from J, the junction kept 8 bases outside the gene matches. Per germline, CDR1 MGHRA and CDR2 YSYEKL. CDR3 size: 17 residues.

V and J are TRBV6-1 and TRBJ1-6; TRBD1 matches at 7 bases. CDR1 and CDR2 (germline): MNHNS, SASEGT. Trimming took 7 bases from V and 9 from J; bases not matched to a gene: 12. This CDR3 has 15 residues. CDR3 DNA: TGTGCCAGCAAGGGTAACGACAGGGTGTCTTCACCCCTCCACTTT. This gives the protein CASKGNDRVSSPLHF.

This sequence joins TRBV18 and TRBJ2-7; D is possibly TRBD1 (6 bases). This CDR3 is built from 14 residues. Germline CDR1 is KGHSH and CDR2 is LQKENI. V was pared by 2 bases and J by 4 bases, with 12 bases between. The CDR3 DNA is TGTGCCAGCTCACCATCACAGGGTGGATACGAGCAGTACTTC. Its translation: CASSPSQGGYEQYF.

The CDR3 loop reads CASSASPENTGELFF. In DNA, the CDR3 is TGTGCCAGCAGCGCCTCGCCAGAGAACACCGGGGAGCTGTTTTTT. The chain combines TRBV6-4 with TRBJ2-2; D call uncertain. The CDR3 is made up of 15 amino acids. Germline V gene sequence: CDR1 MRHNA, CDR2 SNTAGT. V lost 6 bases and J lost 1, with 12 bases in between.

The gene calls are TRBV5-1 and TRBJ2-1; no clear D gene. The V gene's germline CDR1 is SGHRS and CDR2 YFSETQ. The CDR3 runs 15 residues. V lost 0 bases and J 10 bases, leaving 17 bases between the germline ends. CDR3 protein: CASSLDPSSAREQFF. The CDR3 coding sequence is TGCGCCAGCAGCTTGGACCCTTCATCAGCCAGGGAGCAGTTCTTC.

This chain uses TRBV28 with TRBJ2-1; D is ambiguous. CDR1 and CDR2 (germline): MDHEN, SYDVKM. The CDR3 spans 14 residues. Trimming removed 8 bases from V and 0 bases from J, with 11 bases in between. CDR3 amino acids: CASLVDSSYNEQFF. In nucleotides, the CDR3 is TGTGCCAGCTTAGTCGATAGCTCCTACAATGAGCAGTTCTTC.

In DNA, the CDR3 is TGTGCCAGCAGTTACAGCGGGACGGTGAACACTGAAGCTTTCTTT. Protein: CASSYSGTVNTEAFF. J is TRBJ1-1 and V is TRBV6-5, with D possibly being TRBD1 (5 bases). The length of the CDR3 is 15 residues. Trimming removed 2 bases at V and 0 bases at J, with 10 bases between. CDR1 and CDR2 (germline): MNHEY, SVGAGI.

The V call is TRBV7-9, the J call TRBJ2-6, with 11 nucleotides matching TRBD1. Trimming took 5 bases from V and 1 from J; bases not matched to a gene: 4. The CDR3 loop spans 17 amino acids. CDR1 and CDR2 (germline): SEHNR, FQNEAQ (reference sequence). CDR3 nucleotides: TGTGCCAGCAGCAGGGGACAGGGGGATTCTGGGGCCAACGTCCTGACTTTC. This codes for CASSRGQGDSGANVLTF.

The chain links TRBV14 to TRBJ1-2, with 9 bases identical to TRBD1. The CDR3 length is 17 residues. The V segment lost 3 bases and the J segment 6 bases; nucleotides outside the gene matches: 14. Germline lookup yields CDR1 SGHDN and CDR2 FVKESK. The CDR3 protein is CASSHFRTGVISDGYTF. DNA for the CDR3: TGTGCCAGCAGCCACTTCCGGACAGGGGTTATCTCTGATGGCTACACCTTC. The full variable domain, completed using reference TRBV14 and TRBJ1-2, is EAGVTQFPSHSVIEKGQTVTLRCDPISGHDNLYWYRRVMGKEIKFLLHFVKESKQDESGMPNNRFLAERTGGTYSTLKVQPAELEDSGVYFCASSHFRTGVISDGYTFGSGTRLTVV.